A single sample is the source of the 13 T cell receptor beta chains below, sequenced in a study of T-cell memory formation after mild COVID-19 (dated by TCRdb to the early 2020s). The library was generated by 5' RACE. TCRdb shows the sequencer as Illumina NovaSeq 6000. TCRdb trimmed public reads at Q25 via fastp, called clones via MiXCR and kept in-frame beta chains. Rows are combined by CDR3 protein, so each entry shows the most common genes and DNA. The sample table lists tens of thousands of distinct CDR3 sequences, 25% to 35% of them with a count of one. The ten top clones hold roughly 43% of the sample. Sequenced material: PBMCs or a T cell subset sorted from them (not recorded which). The receptor source for this set is a man between 18 and 29 years old who had mild COVID-19 (a few samples of this study predate the infection). The sample titles of this study are shuffled in the database, so cell type and time point are left out; the donor was told from shared clones.

This clonotype was seen only a few times. The chain combines TRBV6-5 with TRBJ2-2, with D perhaps TRBD1 or TRBD2 (5 bases each). CDR1 MNHEY and CDR2 SVGAGI come from the germline V gene. The CDR3 is made up of 15 amino acids. V was pared by 11 bases and J by 4 bases, with 20 bases between. CDR3 protein: CASSGRRSATGELFF. As DNA, the CDR3 is TGTGCCTCATCAGGGCGGAGGAGTGCCACCGGGGAGCTGTTTTTT.

The CDR3 sequence is CASSLTGFEQYV. DNA of the CDR3: TGTGCCAGCAGCCTCACCGGGTTCGAGCAGTACGTC. The chain is built from TRBV11-2 and TRBJ2-7; D remains ambiguous. The CDR3 contains 12 residues. Germline V gene data show CDR1 as SGHAT and CDR2 as FQNNGV. V shed 5 bases and J shed 6 bases, with 11 bases lying between them.

This clonotype was observed a handful of times. This chain connects TRBV4-3 to TRBJ1-1; 8 bases agree with TRBD1. V lost 1 base and J lost 6; bases outside the gene matches: 10. This CDR3 has 16 residues. In germline, CDR1 is LGHNA, CDR2 YSLEER. As DNA, the CDR3 is TGCGCCAGCAGCCAAGCCTGGACAGGGAGGATCGCTGAAGCTTTCTTT. This sequence encodes CASSQAWTGRIAEAFF.

V gene TRBV6-5 combines with J gene TRBJ1-1, with 8 nucleotides matching TRBD1. Trimming at V came to 5 bases and at J to 3 bases, leaving 5 bases not matched to a gene. The CDR3 extends over 14 amino acids. Looked up from germline, CDR1 is MNHEY and CDR2 is SVGAGI. CDR3 bases: TGTGCCAGCAGTCACCGGACAGGGTACACTGAAGCTTTCTTT. Encoded protein: CASSHRTGYTEAFF.

The rearrangement links TRBV5-1 to TRBJ2-7, with D possibly being TRBD1 (5 bases). Germline-derived CDR1 and CDR2 are SGHRS and YFSETQ. The CDR3 spans 14 residues. V shed 0 bases and J shed 0 bases, with 7 bases lying between them. This chain's CDR3 is CASSLGQGSYEQYV. Written as DNA, the CDR3 is TGCGCCAGCAGCTTGGGGCAGGGCTCCTACGAGCAGTACGTC.

The chain recombines TRBV4-3 with TRBJ2-5, with D hard to call. CDR1 and CDR2 from the germline V gene are LGHNA and YSLEER. There are 18 residues in the CDR3. V lost 1 base and J 0 bases, leaving 18 bases between the germline ends. The CDR3 nucleotides are TGCGCCAGCAGCCAAGCGGTTTGGAGCTCGTTTGACCAAGAGACCCAGTACTTC. It translates to CASSQAVWSSFDQETQYF.

This clonotype was seen more than once but under ten times. The J gene is TRBJ2-5, the V gene TRBV14; TRBD1 matches at 12 bases. Trimming at V came to 4 bases and at J to 2 bases, leaving 5 bases not matched to a gene. The CDR3 consists of 16 residues. Per germline, CDR1 SGHDN and CDR2 FVKESK. The CDR3 DNA follows: TGTGCCAGCAGCCGTTGGGACAGGGGGCGTCAAGAGACCCAGTACTTC. The encoded protein is CASSRWDRGRQETQYF.

The rearrangement links TRBV2 to TRBJ1-1; D is perhaps TRBD1 (6 bases). This CDR3 region has 12 residues. Looked up from germline, CDR1 is SNHLY and CDR2 is FYNNEI. Trimming removed 6 bases at V and 8 bases at J, with 13 bases between. CDR3 loop: CASSQGGSEAFF. DNA of the CDR3: TGTGCCAGCAGCCAAGGGGGGTCGGAAGCTTTCTTT.

The J gene is TRBJ2-7, the V gene TRBV20-1, with 12 bases lining up with TRBD2. Germline values: CDR1 DFQATT, CDR2 SNEGSKA (reference sequence). V was clipped by 4 bases and J by 2 bases; unmatched bases: 21. This CDR3 spans 20 amino acids. CDR3 protein: CSAKGYGPELAGGIAYEQYV. Here the CDR3 DNA reads TGCAGTGCTAAAGGGTACGGGCCTGAACTAGCGGGGGGCATCGCCTACGAGCAGTACGTC.

The gene calls are TRBV6-6 and TRBJ1-3; perhaps TRBD1 as D (5 bases). From germline, CDR1 is MNHNY and CDR2 SVGAGI (reference sequence). The V gene lost 6 bases and the J gene lost 4 bases, with 19 bases spanning the gap. The CDR3 length is 16 residues. The CDR3 region has the DNA TGTGCCAGCAGACCCCCTCAGGGCGGCGGCGGAAACACCATATATTTT. Its protein product is CASRPPQGGGGNTIYF.

V usage is TRBV27 and J usage is TRBJ1-1; a possible D gene is TRBD1 (5 bases). The CDR3 has 14 amino acids. Germline assignment: CDR1 MNHEY and CDR2 SMNVEV (reference sequence). The V gene lost 6 bases and the J gene lost 9 bases, with 20 bases spanning the gap. This chain's CDR3 is CASSPGRGSIQAFF. Here the CDR3 DNA reads TGTGCCAGCAGCCCGGGACGTGGAAGCATCCAAGCTTTCTTT.

The chain uses TRBV24-1 and TRBJ2-5; 9 bases align to TRBD2. V trimming: 4 bases; J trimming: 4 bases; junction bases outside the gene matches: 15. Germline V gives CDR1 KGHDR, CDR2 SFDVKD. The CDR3 extends over 18 amino acids. The CDR3 sequence is CATSEGMRASGIGETQYF. CDR3 in DNA: TGTGCCACCAGTGAGGGGATGAGGGCTAGCGGGATCGGAGAGACCCAGTACTTC.

V usage is TRBV20-1 and J usage is TRBJ2-3, with TRBD1 as a possible D gene (5 bases). Trimming cost V 3 bases and J 2 bases, with 9 bases left between them. The CDR3 length is 13 residues. The V gene's germline CDR1 is DFQATT and CDR2 SNEGSKA (reference sequence). In DNA, the CDR3 is TGCAGTGCTAGGGGGCGGAACACAGATACGCAGTATTTT. The encoded protein is CSARGRNTDTQYF.